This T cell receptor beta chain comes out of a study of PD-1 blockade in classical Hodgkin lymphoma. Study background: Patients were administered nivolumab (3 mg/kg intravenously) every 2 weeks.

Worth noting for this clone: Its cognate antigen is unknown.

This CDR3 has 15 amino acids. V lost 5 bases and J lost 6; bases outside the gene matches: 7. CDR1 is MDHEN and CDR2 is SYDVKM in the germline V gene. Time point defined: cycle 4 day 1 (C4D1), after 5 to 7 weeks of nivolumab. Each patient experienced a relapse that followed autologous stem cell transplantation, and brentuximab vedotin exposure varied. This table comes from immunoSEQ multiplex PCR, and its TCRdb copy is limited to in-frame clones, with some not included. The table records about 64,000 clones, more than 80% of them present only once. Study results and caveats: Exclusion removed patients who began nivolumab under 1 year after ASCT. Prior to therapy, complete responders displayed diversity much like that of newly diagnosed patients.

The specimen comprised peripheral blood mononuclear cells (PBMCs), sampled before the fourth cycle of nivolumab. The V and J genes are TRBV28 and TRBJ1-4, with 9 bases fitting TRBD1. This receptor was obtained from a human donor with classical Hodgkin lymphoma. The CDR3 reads CASSPNRGRYEKLFF. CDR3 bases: TGTGCCAGCAGTCCCAACAGGGGGCGTTATGAAAAACTGTTTTTT.